These T cell receptor beta chains were read from a single sample in a study of beta chain features in type 1 diabetes. Sequencing was performed with immunoSEQ multiplex PCR; in TCRdb, only in-frame clones are kept and a portion is missing. The repertoire has 45,000 to 60,000 clones, about 60% of them found once; the top ten carry around 0.29%. The sequenced sample consisted of stem cell memory CD4+ T cells from blood. All receptors derive from a woman between 25 and 40 years old with type 1 diabetes. CDR3s include the opening cysteine and the closing phenylalanine or tryptophan. Fields, in order: clone size, D gene, V gene, J gene, CDR3 protein, CDR3 DNA. A D gene is named only where the DNA matches it firmly. Expanded clones get a size class; other rows say once, few or many, or leave the size out.

.	TRBD1	TRBV7-9	TRBJ2-5	CASSQTGVEETQYF	TGTGCCAGCAGCCAGACAGGGGTGGAGGAGACCCAGTACTTC
.	.	TRBV9	TRBJ2-5	CASSVAVVPQETQYF	TGTGCCAGCAGCGTAGCTGTAGTACCCCAAGAGACCCAGTACTTC
few	.	TRBV2	TRBJ2-1	CASRTGVSYNEQFF	TGTGCCAGCAGGACGGGAGTCTCCTACAATGAGCAGTTCTTC
.	.	TRBV18	TRBJ2-5	CASSPLHNQETQYF	TGTGCCAGCTCACCATTACATAATCAAGAGACCCAGTACTTC
.	TRBD2	TRBV2	TRBJ2-1	CASSDWAGVVNEQFF	TGTGCCAGCAGTGATTGGGCGGGAGTAGTCAATGAGCAGTTCTTC
.	.	TRBV29-1	TRBJ2-1	CSGWRGHSYNEQFF	TGCAGCGGATGGAGGGGTCACTCCTACAATGAGCAGTTCTTC
.	.	TRBV2	TRBJ2-7	CASSEGYTYEQYF	TGTGCCAGCAGTGAAGGGTACACCTACGAGCAGTACTTC
.	.	TRBV18	TRBJ2-7	CASSPGFSSYEQYF	TGTGCCAGCTCACCAGGCTTCAGCTCCTACGAGCAGTACTTC
.	.	TRBV19	TRBJ2-2	CASSPYSNTGELFF	TGTGCCAGTAGTCCCTACTCGAACACCGGGGAGCTGTTTTTT
.	TRBD2	TRBV6-5	TRBJ2-3	CASSRVAGSDTQYF	TGTGCCAGCAGCCGCGTAGCGGGGTCGGATACGCAGTATTTT
.	TRBD1	TRBV25-1	TRBJ1-4	CASSSSGTEDEKLFF	TGTGCCAGCAGTTCTTCCGGGACAGAAGATGAAAAACTGTTTTTT
.	TRBD1	TRBV4-1	TRBJ2-4	CASSPNRGGGPGAIQYF	TGCGCCAGCAGCCCTAACAGGGGCGGCGGACCTGGTGCCATTCAGTACTTC
few	.	TRBV4-1	TRBJ2-7	CASSHRVPGAVSYEQYF	TGCGCCAGCAGCCACCGTGTCCCAGGGGCGGTATCCTACGAGCAGTACTTC
.	TRBD1	TRBV29-1	TRBJ2-7	CSVEGTGGTYEQYF	TGCAGCGTTGAAGGGACAGGGGGGACCTACGAGCAGTACTTC
.	.	TRBV28	TRBJ2-6	CASSAPGSGANVLTF	TGTGCCAGCAGTGCCCCAGGCTCTGGGGCCAACGTCCTGACTTTC
few	.	TRBV7-9	TRBJ1-1	CASSLSEFEAFF	TGTGCCAGCAGCTTAAGCGAATTTGAAGCTTTCTTT
few	TRBD1	TRBV19	TRBJ1-5	CASNHPQGTGQPQHF	TGTGCCAGTAATCACCCACAGGGGACTGGTCAGCCCCAGCATTTT
.	.	TRBV6-5	TRBJ1-2	CASSEDGTMIAYTF	TGTGCCAGCAGTGAAGATGGGACAATGATCGCCTACACCTTC
.	TRBD2	TRBV6-8	TRBJ2-1	CASSHAGTSGRALYNEQFF	TGTGCCAGCAGCCACGCCGGGACTAGCGGGAGGGCCCTCTACAATGAGCAGTTCTTC
few	TRBD2	TRBV7-9	TRBJ2-4	CASSTSGALQYF	TGTGCCAGCAGCACTAGCGGGGCACTTCAGTACTTC
.	.	TRBV5-1	TRBJ2-3	CASSSRRSTDTQYF	TGCGCCAGCAGCTCCCGCAGGAGCACAGATACGCAGTATTTT
.	.	TRBV5-1	TRBJ2-5	CASSSGGAGSETQYF	TGCGCCAGCAGCTCTGGAGGGGCAGGATCAGAGACCCAGTACTTC
few	TRBD1	TRBV9	TRBJ1-2	CASSLRDSDGYTF	TGTGCCAGCAGCCTCCGGGACAGTGATGGCTACACCTTC
few	TRBD2	TRBV7-2	TRBJ2-7	CASSLVAGGPYEQYF	TGTGCCAGCAGCTTAGTAGCGGGAGGGCCCTACGAGCAGTACTTC
.	TRBD2	TRBV9	TRBJ2-2	CASSTSGRNTGELFF	TGTGCCAGCAGCACTAGCGGGAGGAACACCGGGGAGCTGTTTTTT
.	.	TRBV9	TRBJ1-1	CASSVSTDFPMNTEAFF	TGTGCCAGCAGCGTTTCGACGGACTTTCCGATGAACACTGAAGCTTTCTTT
.	TRBD2	TRBV4-1	TRBJ2-2	CASSQDSGRASGELFF	TGCGCCAGCAGCCAAGATAGCGGGAGGGCTTCCGGGGAGCTGTTTTTT
.	TRBD1	TRBV28	TRBJ2-7	CASRPWDSIYEQYF	TGTGCCAGCAGGCCTTGGGACAGCATCTACGAGCAGTACTTC
.	TRBD2	TRBV28	TRBJ2-2	CASGDPSGLNTGELFF	TGTGCCAGCGGGGACCCTAGCGGGCTAAACACCGGGGAGCTGTTTTTT
.	TRBD1	TRBV5-4	TRBJ1-2	CASSSAGTAGPYGYTF	TGTGCCAGCAGCTCCGCCGGGACAGCGGGTCCCTATGGCTACACCTTC
.	TRBD1	TRBV19	TRBJ1-1	CASSKQTGGPNTEAFF	TGTGCCAGTAGTAAACAAACAGGGGGCCCCAACACTGAAGCTTTCTTT
.	TRBD1	TRBV19	TRBJ1-5	CASTMTGGPSPSNQPQHF	TGTGCCAGTACCATGACAGGGGGCCCTTCTCCTAGCAATCAGCCCCAGCATTTT
few	TRBD1	TRBV7-9	TRBJ1-2	CASRGQEIYGYTF	TGTGCCAGCAGAGGACAGGAGATCTATGGCTACACCTTC
.	TRBD2	TRBV13	TRBJ2-1	CASSSLAGYNEQFF	TGTGCCAGCAGCTCATTAGCGGGATACAATGAGCAGTTCTTC
.	.	TRBV29-1	TRBJ2-5	CSVRPAGPQETQYF	TGCAGCGTTCGCCCCGCAGGGCCACAAGAGACCCAGTACTTC
.	TRBD1	TRBV4-1	TRBJ2-5	CASSQEFGTGRPETQYF	TGCGCCAGCAGCCAAGAGTTCGGGACAGGGCGCCCAGAGACCCAGTACTTC
.	TRBD1	TRBV6-6	TRBJ2-1	CASSLRGQGVNEQFF	TGTGCCAGCAGCCTAAGGGGACAGGGGGTCAATGAGCAGTTCTTC
.	TRBD2	TRBV5-1	TRBJ2-3	CASSPTSARATNTQYF	TGCGCCAGCAGCCCAACTAGCGCTAGAGCAACAAATACGCAGTATTTT
.	TRBD1	TRBV15	TRBJ1-4	CATSMNRGTNEKLFF	TGTGCCACCAGCATGAACAGGGGGACTAATGAAAAACTGTTTTTT
.	.	TRBV5-1	TRBJ2-1	CASSLPSLNNEQFF	TGCGCCAGCAGCTTGCCGAGTTTGAACAATGAGCAGTTCTTC
few	.	TRBV7-9	TRBJ2-1	CASSLEAGYYNEQFF	TGTGCCAGCAGCTTAGAGGCAGGTTACTACAATGAGCAGTTCTTC
.	.	TRBV18	TRBJ2-3	CASSLGPDTQYF	TGTGCCAGCTCATTGGGGCCAGATACGCAGTATTTT
.	TRBD2	TRBV7-2	TRBJ2-1	CASSLAVAGGYNEQFF	TGTGCCAGCAGCCTAGCGGTAGCGGGAGGATACAATGAGCAGTTCTTC
.	.	TRBV30	TRBJ1-1	CAWSVHGGSVTEAFF	TGTGCCTGGAGTGTACACGGGGGTTCAGTCACTGAAGCTTTCTTT
.	TRBD1	TRBV28	TRBJ1-4	CASRTGALANEKLFF	TGTGCCAGCAGGACAGGGGCGCTAGCTAATGAAAAACTGTTTTTT
.	TRBD2	TRBV4-2	TRBJ2-2	CASSQDVVAGLLVELFF	TGTGCCAGCAGCCAAGATGTAGTAGCGGGACTCCTCGTGGAGCTGTTTTTT
.	TRBD1	TRBV9	TRBJ2-7	CASSVDGQGTYEQYF	TGTGCCAGCAGCGTAGATGGACAGGGGACCTACGAGCAGTACTTC
few	TRBD2	TRBV15	TRBJ2-1	CATSRALAGGYSYNEQFF	TGTGCCACCAGCAGAGCGCTAGCGGGAGGGTACTCCTACAATGAGCAGTTCTTC
once	.	TRBV27	TRBJ1-5	CAIFVDGKGIIYSNQPQHF	TGTGCCATCTTTGTCGATGGTAAGGGGATTATTTATAGCAATCAGCCCCAGCATTTT
.	TRBD2	TRBV9	TRBJ2-1	CASSVTVGGSDPYNEQFF	TGTGCCAGCAGCGTAACTGTGGGAGGGAGCGACCCATACAATGAGCAGTTCTTC
.	TRBD1	TRBV19	TRBJ2-7	CASSTQGWTYEQYF	TGTGCCAGTAGTACACAGGGGTGGACCTACGAGCAGTACTTC
.	TRBD1	TRBV5-4	TRBJ2-5	CASSSRGLYIETQYF	TGTGCCAGCAGTAGCAGGGGGCTCTACATCGAGACCCAGTACTTC
few	.	TRBV6-1	TRBJ2-5	CASSEQGPQETQYF	TGTGCCAGCAGTGAGCAGGGTCCCCAAGAGACCCAGTACTTC
.	.	TRBV4-1	TRBJ2-1	CASSQEWATVYNEQFF	TGCGCCAGCAGCCAAGAGTGGGCAACTGTCTACAATGAGCAGTTCTTC
.	.	TRBV29-1	TRBJ2-5	CSVEEGEETQYF	TGCAGCGTTGAAGAAGGGGAAGAGACCCAGTACTTC